This T cell receptor (beta chain) was identified during a study of shared clonotypes between healthy human individuals. This clone was recorded only once. What it binds is unknown. Notes on the study in general: Naive subsets usually exceeded memory subsets in estimated richness.

Healthy HIV-negative adults with no recent acute infections or vaccinations were recruited as donors. CDR3 length equals 13 residues. Germline-derived CDR1 and CDR2 are MGHRA and YSYEKL. The V end lost 0 bases, the J end lost 9 bases, and 11 bases lay between the germline ends. The repertoire was sequenced with immunoSEQ multiplex PCR; TCRdb's copy has only in-frame clones and lacks some. Altogether 2 million to 3 million clones are present, 90% to 95% being singletons, with the ten largest covering about 0.39%. This clonotype was obtained from a man younger than 35 in good health. Some clones in this sample may be carry-over from other donors' samples. This chain uses TRBV4-1 with TRBJ2-5; no firm D call. The sample consisted of naive CD4+ T cells from PBMCs. Subset in this sample: CD45RA+ positively selected. CDR3 loop: CASSQDRVQPQYF. The DNA of the CDR3 is TGCGCCAGCAGCCAAGACCGTGTCCAGCCCCAGTACTTC.